The sequence of this T cell receptor (beta chain) was determined in a study of T-cell memory formation after mild COVID-19. Study observations and caveats: From day 15 to 85, contracting clones were balanced between CD4 and CD8, whereas later expanders leaned toward CD4+.

From germline, CDR1 is MNHEY and CDR2 SMNVEV (reference sequence). V was cut by 0 bases and J by 8 bases, with 16 bases left in between. There are 15 residues in the CDR3. Each CDR3 protein gets one entry after TCRdb re-called the 5' RACE reads with MiXCR. The sample carries about 340,000 distinct CDR3 sequences, about 15% recorded once. This clonotype has a handful of counts. What it binds is not known. The chain has TRBV27 and TRBJ1-2; a possible D gene is TRBD1 (5 bases). Sequenced sample: PBMCs or a T cell subset sorted from them (not recorded which). This sequence was found in a young man who had mild COVID-19 (a few samples of this study predate the infection). Cell type and time point are not known. In DNA, the CDR3 is TGTGCCAGCAGTTTATCGGGAGGGGTAATGAGCGGCTACACCTTC. It codes for CASSLSGGVMSGYTF.